The present T cell receptor beta chain was sequenced within a study of blood T cell repertoires in COVID-19. Across the study: Nucleic acid was either cDNA or gDNA, and it came from T cells, B-cell-depleted T cells, or PBMCs.

Here immunoSEQ multiplex PCR was the method, and the copy in TCRdb shows in-frame clones only, minus some. The sample holds approximately 280,000 clones, around 89% seen once. CDR3 length equals 16 residues. Germline assignment: CDR1 SGHAT and CDR2 FQNNGV. V lost 6 bases, J lost 1 base, and 8 bases stayed unmatched. Input material: peripheral blood. This chain joins TRBV11-2 and TRBJ2-3; 9 bases map to TRBD1. The receptor's source is a woman aged 55-70 years with acute or convalescent COVID-19. CDR3 protein: CASRNYRGLGTDTQYF. The DNA of the CDR3 is TGTGCCAGCAGAAATTACAGGGGGCTGGGCACAGATACGCAGTATTTT. The full variable domain, in which reference TRBV11-2 and TRBJ2-3 provide the parts outside the CDR3, is EAGVAQSPRYKIIEKRQSVAFWCNPISGHATLYWYQQILGQGPKLLIQFQNNGVVDDSQLPKDRFSAERLKGVDSTLKIQPAKLEDSAVYLCASRNYRGLGTDTQYFGPGTRLTVL.